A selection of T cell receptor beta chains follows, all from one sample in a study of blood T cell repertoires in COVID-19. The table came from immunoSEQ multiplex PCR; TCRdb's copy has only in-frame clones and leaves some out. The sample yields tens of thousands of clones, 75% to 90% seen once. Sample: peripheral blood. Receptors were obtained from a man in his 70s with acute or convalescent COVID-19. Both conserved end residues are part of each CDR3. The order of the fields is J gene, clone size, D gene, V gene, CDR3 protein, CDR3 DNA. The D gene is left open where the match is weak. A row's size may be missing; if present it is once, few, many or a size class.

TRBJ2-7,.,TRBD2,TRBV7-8,CASSLGLAGAEQYF,TGTGCCAGCAGCTTAGGACTAGCGGGAGCCGAGCAGTACTTC
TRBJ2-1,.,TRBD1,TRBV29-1,CSVDLGQGANEQFF,TGCAGCGTTGATTTAGGACAGGGGGCTAATGAGCAGTTCTTC
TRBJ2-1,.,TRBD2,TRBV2,CASTESGSSYNEQFF,TGTGCCAGCACTGAAAGCGGGAGCTCCTACAATGAGCAGTTCTTC
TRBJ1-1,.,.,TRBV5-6,CASSLEETVAFF,TGTGCCAGCAGCTTGGAAGAGACAGTAGCTTTCTTT
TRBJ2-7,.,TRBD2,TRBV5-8,CASSRDRGLAGGSYEQYF,TGTGCCAGCAGCCGGGACAGGGGTCTAGCGGGGGGGTCCTACGAGCAGTACTTC
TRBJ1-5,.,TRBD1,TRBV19,CASSVQGSNQPQHF,TGTGCCAGTAGTGTACAGGGGAGCAATCAGCCCCAGCATTTT
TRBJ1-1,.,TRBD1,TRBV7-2,CASSPFRTGVTEAFF,TGTGCCAGCAGCCCATTTAGGACAGGGGTGACAGAAGCTTTCTTT
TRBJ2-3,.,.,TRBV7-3,CASSLLGGTDTQYF,TGTGCCAGCAGCTTACTGGGGGGAACAGATACGCAGTATTTT
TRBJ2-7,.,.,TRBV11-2,CASSFGSALQNEQYF,TGTGCCAGCAGCTTTGGTAGCGCCCTCCAGAACGAGCAGTACTTC
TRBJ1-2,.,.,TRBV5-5,CASSFQTGGYPYGYTF,TGTGCCAGCAGCTTCCAGACGGGGGGCTACCCTTATGGCTACACCTTC
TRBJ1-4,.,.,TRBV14,CASSQAGGFSNEKLFF,TGTGCCAGCAGCCAAGCCGGGGGGTTCTCTAATGAAAAACTGTTTTTT
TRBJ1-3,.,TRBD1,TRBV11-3,CASSSGTGFSGNTIYF,TGTGCCAGCAGCTCCGGGACAGGGTTCTCTGGAAACACCATATATTTT
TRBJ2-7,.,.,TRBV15,CATSRRARTPGPRAYEQYF,TGTGCCACCAGCAGACGCGCGCGGACCCCTGGACCGAGGGCCTACGAGCAGTACTTC
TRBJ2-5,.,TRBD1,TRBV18,CASSPPTGGHQETQYF,TGTGCCAGCTCACCACCGACAGGGGGGCACCAAGAGACCCAGTACTTC
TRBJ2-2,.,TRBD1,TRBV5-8,CASSPFRTGTTGELFF,TGTGCCAGCAGCCCTTTTAGGACAGGGACGACCGGGGAGCTGTTTTTT
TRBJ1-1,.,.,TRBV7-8,CASSFGVYTEAFF,TGTGCCAGCAGCTTCGGGGTGTACACTGAAGCTTTCTTT
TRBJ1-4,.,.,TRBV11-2,CASSLNLGVGSKLFF,TGTGCCAGCAGCTTAAACCTCGGGGTTGGGTCGAAACTGTTTTTT
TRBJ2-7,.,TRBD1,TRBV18,CASSPGTGDEQYF,TGTGCCAGCTCTCCTGGGACAGGGGACGAGCAGTACTTC
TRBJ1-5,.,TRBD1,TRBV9,CASSTGTGGGQPQHF,TGTGCCAGCAGCACCGGAACAGGGGGCGGTCAGCCCCAGCATTTT
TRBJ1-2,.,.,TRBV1,CTSSKPRLCETYGYTF,TGCACCAGCAGCAAACCGCGTTTGTGCGAAACCTATGGCTACACCTTC
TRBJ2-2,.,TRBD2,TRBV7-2,CAFTGGANTGELFF,TGTGCCTTCACGGGAGGGGCGAACACCGGGGAGCTGTTTTTT
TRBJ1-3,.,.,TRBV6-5,CASTTASSGNTIYF,TGTGCCAGTACCACTGCTAGCTCTGGAAACACCATATATTTT
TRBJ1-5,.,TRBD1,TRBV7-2,CASSQGGYSNQPQHF,TGTGCCAGCAGCCAGGGGGGATATAGCAATCAACCCCAGCATTTT
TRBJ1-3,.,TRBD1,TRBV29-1,CSVRRDRAGNTIYF,TGCAGCGTTCGGCGGGACAGGGCTGGAAACACCATATATTTT
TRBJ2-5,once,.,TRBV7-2,CASSLAGRLETQYF,TGTGCCAGCAGCTTAGCGGGCCGATTGGAGACCCAGTACTTC
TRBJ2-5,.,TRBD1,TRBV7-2,CASSPNRGRQTQYF,TGTGCCAGCAGCCCAAACAGGGGGCGTCAGACCCAGTACTTC
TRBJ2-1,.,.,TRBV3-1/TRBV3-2,CASSQTRSSYNEQFF,TGTGCCAGCAGCCAAACGAGGAGCTCCTACAATGAGCAGTTCTTC
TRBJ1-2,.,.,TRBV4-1,CASSISMTVDGYTF,TGCGCCAGCAGCATAAGTATGACTGTAGATGGCTACACCTTC
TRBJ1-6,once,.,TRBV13,CASSLGGTLRDSPLHF,TGTGCCAGCAGCTTAGGCGGGACACTGCGGGATTCACCCCTCCACTTT
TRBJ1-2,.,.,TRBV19,CASSISLPNAIVYGYTF,TGTGCCAGTAGTATCAGTCTGCCGAACGCCATTGTCTATGGCTACACCTTC
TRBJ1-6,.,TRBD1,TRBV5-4,CAYGQGKVYNSPLHF,TGTGCCTACGGACAGGGAAAAGTCTATAATTCACCCCTCCACTTT
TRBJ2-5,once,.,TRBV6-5,CASSYSRTAAGTQYF,TGTGCCAGCAGTTACTCGAGGACTGCGGCAGGGACCCAGTACTTC
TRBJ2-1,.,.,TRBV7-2,CASSLVLSAPPYNEQFF,TGTGCCAGCAGCTTAGTACTCTCTGCGCCACCCTACAATGAGCAGTTCTTC
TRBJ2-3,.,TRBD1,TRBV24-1,CATSSGTGGGTDTQYF,TGTGCCACCAGTTCCGGGACAGGGGGCGGCACAGATACGCAGTATTTT
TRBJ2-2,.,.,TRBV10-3,CAISELDGELFF,TGTGCCATCAGTGAACTTGACGGGGAGCTGTTTTTT
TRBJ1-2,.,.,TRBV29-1,CSVEGDGGGYTF,TGCAGCGTTGAGGGGGACGGAGGGGGCTACACCTTC
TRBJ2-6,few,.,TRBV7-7,CASSTQDSHSGANVLTF,TGTGCTAGCAGCACCCAGGACAGCCACTCTGGGGCCAACGTCCTGACTTTC
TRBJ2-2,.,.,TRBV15,CATRQGRYAGELFF,TGTGCCACCAGACAGGGCAGGTACGCCGGGGAGCTGTTTTTT
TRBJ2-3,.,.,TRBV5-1,CASQKTSGGPDTQYF,TGCGCCAGCCAGAAGACCTCTGGAGGACCAGATACGCAGTATTTT
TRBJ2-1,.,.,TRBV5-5,CASSLGGHEQFF,TGTGCCAGCAGCTTGGGGGGGCATGAGCAGTTCTTC
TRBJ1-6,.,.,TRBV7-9,CASSPPGDSPLHF,TGTGCCAGCAGCCCGCCGGGGGACTCACCCCTCCACTTT
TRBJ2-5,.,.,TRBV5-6,CASSPGDRPETQYF,TGTGCCAGCAGCCCGGGGGACCGACCAGAGACCCAGTACTTC
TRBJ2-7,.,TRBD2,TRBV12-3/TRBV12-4,CASSTAGGGEQYF,TGTGCCAGCAGCACAGCGGGAGGTGGCGAGCAGTACTTC
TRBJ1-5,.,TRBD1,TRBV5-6,CASSLTGGFYQPQHF,TGTGCCAGCAGCTTGACAGGGGGCTTCTATCAGCCCCAGCATTTT
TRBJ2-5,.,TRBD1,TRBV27,CASSNRQGAKETQYF,TGTGCCAGCAGTAATAGACAGGGGGCCAAAGAGACCCAGTACTTC
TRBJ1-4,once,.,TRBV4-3,CASSQGQGFTSWKLFF,TGCGCCAGCAGCCAAGGTCAGGGGTTCACTTCGTGGAAACTGTTTTTT
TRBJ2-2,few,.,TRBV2,CASSLTGGFGVGELFF,TGTGCCAGCAGTTTAACAGGTGGATTTGGAGTAGGGGAGCTGTTTTTT
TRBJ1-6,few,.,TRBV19,CASSMVDSVASPLHF,TGTGCCAGTAGTATGGTGGACAGTGTCGCTTCACCCCTCCACTTT
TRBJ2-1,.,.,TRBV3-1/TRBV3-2,CASSQVGAPGDEQFF,TGTGCCAGCAGCCAAGTAGGAGCCCCCGGGGATGAGCAGTTCTTC
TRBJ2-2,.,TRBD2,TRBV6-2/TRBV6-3,CASSLPSGSGWTGELFF,TGTGCCAGCAGCCTCCCTAGCGGGAGCGGATGGACCGGGGAGCTGTTTTTT
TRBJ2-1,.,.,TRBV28,CASSLHRVGVYNEQFF,TGTGCCAGCAGTCTCCACAGGGTGGGGGTCTACAATGAGCAGTTCTTC
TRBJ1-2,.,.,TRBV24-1,CATSDFTTKSGYTF,TGTGCCACCAGTGATTTTACTACCAAGTCCGGCTACACCTTC
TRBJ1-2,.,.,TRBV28,CASSTHRAGYGYTF,TGTGCCAGCAGCACCCACAGGGCTGGCTATGGCTACACCTTC